These 16 T cell receptor beta chains were all obtained from the same sample, sequenced in a study of cytomegalovirus exposure and HLA in healthy donors (dated by TCRdb to about 2017). The library relied on the immunoSEQ multiplex PCR assay. For the multiplex PCR, a mixture combining 60 forward primers for TCR Vbeta segments and 13 reverse primers for TCR Jbeta segments was used. The table comes from immuneACCESS by way of TCRdb, which keeps in-frame sequences with V and J called. Part of the clones is missing from these tables; in studies checked, under half for an unresolved V gene and the rest for unknown reasons. This sample lists about 77,000 clones; over 60% were detected once. Together, the top ten hold 3.5% to 5.5% of the sample. Input material: PBMCs. The receptors originated from a man aged 35 to 55 in good health and CMV-seronegative.

The chain links TRBV19 to TRBJ2-3; 7 bases line up with TRBD2. Germline CDR1 and CDR2: LNHDA and SQIVND (reference sequence). This CDR3 has 14 amino acids. V trimming: 8 bases; J trimming: 4 bases; junction bases outside the gene matches: 9. This CDR3 is CASSLGGSPDTQYF. CDR3 nucleotide sequence: TGTGCCAGTTCATTGGGCGGGAGCCCAGATACGCAGTATTTT.

V is TRBV4-1 and J is TRBJ2-1; TRBD2 aligns across 8 bases. With V trimmed by 0 bases and J by 7 bases, 11 bases remained unmatched. This CDR3 region has 17 residues. CDR1 MGHRA and CDR2 YSYEKL come from the germline V gene. The CDR3 protein is CASSQDISSGVLNEQFF. The CDR3 DNA follows: TGCGCCAGCAGCCAAGATATAAGTAGCGGGGTGCTTAATGAGCAGTTCTTC.

Only a few counts were recorded for this clone. This chain connects TRBV6-5 to TRBJ1-4, with a weak D call TRBD1 (6 bases). CDR3 size: 14 residues. The V gene's germline CDR1 is MNHEY and CDR2 SVGAGI. Trimming shortened V by 6 bases and J by 7 bases, and 15 bases separated the two germline ends. The CDR3 loop is CASRPTGRGEKLFF. The CDR3 DNA is TGTGCCAGCAGACCCACAGGGAGGGGTGAAAAACTGTTTTTT.

CDR3 nucleotide sequence: TGTGCCAGCAGCTTGCTCCCCCGGGACAGGGCCTACGAGCAGTACTTC. This sequence encodes CASSLLPRDRAYEQYF. The V and J genes are TRBV7-2 and TRBJ2-7, with 9 bases aligning to TRBD1. Trimming at V came to 3 bases and at J to 2 bases, leaving 8 bases not matched to a gene. CDR3 size: 16 residues. The germline V gene encodes CDR1 SGHTA and CDR2 FQGNSA.

V usage is TRBV12-2 and J usage is TRBJ2-1; the table's D gene call, TRBD2, was not cross checked with the DNA. TRBV12-2 is a pseudogene. This CDR3 spans 16 amino acids. This chain's CDR3 is CASRSPYARYYNEQFF. In nucleotides, the CDR3 is TGTGCAAGTCGCTCCCCCTACGCGCGTTACTACAATGAGCAGTTCTTC.

The rearrangement uses TRBV30 and TRBJ2-1; 13 bases are shared with TRBD2. CDR3 length equals 15 residues. Germline V gene sequence: CDR1 GTSNPN, CDR2 SVGIG (reference sequence). The V and J ends lost 0 bases and 9 bases, in that order; junction bases with no gene match: 5. The CDR3 region is CAWSVLAGGGAEQFF. The CDR3 bases are TGTGCCTGGAGTGTACTAGCGGGAGGGGGTGCTGAGCAGTTCTTC.

The CDR3 DNA is TGCGCCAGCAGCCAAGGGCCTAGCGGTAGCTCCTACGAGCAGTACTTC. It yields the protein CASSQGPSGSSYEQYF. The chain recombines TRBV4-3 with TRBJ2-7, with 7 bases that match TRBD2. V lost 1 base and J lost 0; bases outside the gene matches: 6. The length of the CDR3 is 16 residues. Germline CDR1 reads LGHNA; CDR2 reads YSLEER.

The chain couples TRBV30 to TRBJ2-7; 12 positions agree with TRBD2. V lost 3 bases to trimming and J lost 0 bases; unmatched junction nucleotides: 6. Germline loops: CDR1 GTSNPN, CDR2 SVGIG (reference sequence). This CDR3 comprises 16 residues. CDR3 bases: TGTGCCTGGAGCAGACTAGCGGGGGAACTCTCCTACGAGCAGTACTTC. Protein: CAWSRLAGELSYEQYF.

The chain recombines TRBV9 with TRBJ2-3; 10 bases align to TRBD2. Germline loops: CDR1 SGDLS, CDR2 YYNGEE. The junction had 8 bases not matched to a gene; V was cut back by 4 bases and J by 3 bases. CDR3 length: 16 amino acids. The CDR3 DNA reads TGTGCCAGCAGCCCCCCGAGCGGGAGGGGGACAGATACGCAGTATTTT. Translated: CASSPPSGRGTDTQYF. The variable domain in full, completed from reference TRBV9 and TRBJ2-3, reads DSGVTQTPKHLITATGQRVTLRCSPRSGDLSVYWYQQSLDQGLQFLIQYYNGEERAKGNILERFSAQQFPDLHSELNLSSLELGDSALYFCASSPPSGRGTDTQYFGPGTRLTVL.

This clone was found many times. CDR3 bases: TGCGCCAGCAGCCAAGGGGCAGCCCTCACCTTC. Translating it yields CASSQGAALTF. The gene calls are TRBV4-3 and TRBJ1-2, with D hard to call. Germline-derived CDR1 and CDR2 are LGHNA and YSLEER. Trimming pared 1 base from V and 13 bases from J, leaving 10 bases between. The CDR3 consists of 11 residues.

The rearrangement links TRBV28 to TRBJ2-3; 12 nucleotides line up with TRBD1. J was trimmed by 2 bases and V by 4 bases; bases with no gene match: 7. From germline, CDR1 is MDHEN and CDR2 SYDVKM. The CDR3 consists of 17 residues. CDR3 loop: CASSSWDRGLVTDTQYF. Written as DNA, the CDR3 is TGTGCCAGCAGTTCATGGGACAGGGGGCTAGTCACAGATACGCAGTATTTT.

This clone was picked up a small number of times. The rearrangement uses TRBV25-1 and TRBJ2-4, with a possible D match to TRBD1 (6 bases). Per the germline V gene, CDR1 is MGHDK and CDR2 is SYGVNS. The V and J ends lost 4 bases and 1 base respectively, with 11 bases between them. The CDR3 totals 15 residues. The CDR3 DNA sequence: TGTGCCAGCAGTGCCGACCAGGGGGCCAAAAACATTCAGTACTTC. This translates into CASSADQGAKNIQYF.

The chain joins TRBV7-9 to TRBJ2-7; D uncertain. This CDR3 is built from 13 residues. Germline CDR1 and CDR2: SEHNR and FQNEAQ (reference sequence). V gave up 4 bases and J gave up 0 bases, with 7 bases separating them. The CDR3 region is CASSSPSSYEQYF. Here the CDR3 DNA reads TGTGCCAGCAGCTCTCCGAGCTCCTACGAGCAGTACTTC.

This clone was seen only a few times. The chain couples TRBV6-5 to TRBJ2-1; TRBD2 might be the D (5 bases). The V end was cut by 4 bases, the J end by 0 bases, with 13 bases between. The CDR3 extends over 16 amino acids. Germline V lookup: CDR1 MNHEY, CDR2 SVGAGI. The CDR3 spells CASSLTGLSSYNEQFF. In nucleotides, the CDR3 is TGTGCCAGCAGTTTAACTGGACTGAGCTCCTACAATGAGCAGTTCTTC.

V gene TRBV28 combines with J gene TRBJ2-1, with TRBD2 as a possible D gene (6 bases). CDR3 size: 16 residues. Germline V gene data show CDR1 as MDHEN and CDR2 as SYDVKM. The V end lost 3 bases, the J end lost 9 bases, and 21 bases lay between the germline ends. Written as DNA, the CDR3 is TGTGCCAGCAGTTTGGGCGGGGCAGGGTGGAGAGGTGAGCAGTTCTTC. This translates into CASSLGGAGWRGEQFF.

This rearrangement joins TRBV30 to TRBJ2-1, with TRBD2 identical over 10 bases. This CDR3 region has 11 residues. The V segment lost 2 bases and the J segment 15 bases; nucleotides outside the gene matches: 4. Germline values: CDR1 GTSNPN, CDR2 SVGIG (reference sequence). DNA for the CDR3: TGTGCCTGGAGTCCCAGCGGGAGGGTGTTCTTC. This sequence encodes CAWSPSGRVFF.